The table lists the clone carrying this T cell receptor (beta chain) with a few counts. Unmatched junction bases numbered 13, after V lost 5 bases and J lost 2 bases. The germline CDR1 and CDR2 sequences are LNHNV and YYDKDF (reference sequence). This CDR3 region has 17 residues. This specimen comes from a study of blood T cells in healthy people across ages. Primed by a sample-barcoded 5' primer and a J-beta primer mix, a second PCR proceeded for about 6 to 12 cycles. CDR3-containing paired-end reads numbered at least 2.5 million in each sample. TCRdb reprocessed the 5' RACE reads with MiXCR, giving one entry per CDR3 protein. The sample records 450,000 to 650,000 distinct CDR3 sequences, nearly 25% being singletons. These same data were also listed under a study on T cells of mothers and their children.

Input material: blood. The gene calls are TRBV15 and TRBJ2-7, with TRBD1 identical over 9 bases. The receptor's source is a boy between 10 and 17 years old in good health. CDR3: CATSPEGWDRAAYEQYF. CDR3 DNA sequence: TGTGCCACCAGCCCAGAAGGGTGGGACAGGGCAGCCTACGAGCAGTACTTC.